The 30 T cell receptor beta chains below were found in one sample sequenced in a study of blood T cells in healthy people across ages. Next came a second PCR, run for about 6 to 11 cycles, which used a sample-barcoded 5' primer along with a J-beta primer mix. MiXCR, run by TCRdb on the 5' RACE reads, gives a single entry per CDR3 protein. The table includes approximately 600,000 distinct CDR3 sequences, 58% detected once. The sequencing input was blood. The receptor source for this set is a man aged 60 to 69 in good health.

This clonotype has just a few counts. The V gene is TRBV28, the J gene TRBJ2-7, with D possibly matching TRBD2 (8 bases). V shed 5 bases and J shed 5 bases, with 19 bases lying between them. CDR1 and CDR2 (germline): MDHEN, SYDVKM. This CDR3 is built from 15 residues. This CDR3 reads CASSPGTAGANEQYF. Written as DNA, the CDR3 is TGTGCCAGCAGTCCGGGGACAGCGGGGGCTAACGAGCAGTACTTC.

The chain links TRBV5-1 to TRBJ2-1; D remains unclear. There are 13 residues in the CDR3. With 4 bases removed from V and 3 bases from J, the gap between germline ends came to 8 bases. Germline V CDR1 and CDR2: SGHRS, YFSETQ. Written as DNA, the CDR3 is TGCGCCAGCAGCGCTAGAGGCTACAATGAGCAGTTCTTC. This sequence encodes CASSARGYNEQFF.

Of note for this clonotype: Because the CDR3's place on the DNA is in doubt, the DNA is left out and the CDR3 is given as listed by TCRdb. This chain uses TRBV4-1 with TRBJ1-6; the D call of TRBD1 is as the table states it, not checked on the DNA. Germline CDR1 is MGHRA and CDR2 is YSYEKL. The CDR3 has 24 residues if both end residues are counted. CDR3 amino acids: CASSQAVGATKAFFGQTYNSPLHF.

The chain joins TRBV6-5 to TRBJ1-2; D is undetermined. The CDR3 is made up of 14 amino acids. Trimming cost V 0 bases and J 4 bases, with 9 bases left between them. The germline CDR1 and CDR2 sequences are MNHEY and SVGAGI. CDR3 sequence: CASSYSDTGYGYTF. The CDR3 DNA reads as TGTGCCAGCAGTTACTCCGACACGGGCTATGGCTACACCTTC.

The chain employs TRBV7-2 and TRBJ2-3, with 8 bases identical to TRBD2. Trimming took 2 bases from V and 1 from J; bases not matched to a gene: 5. Germline loops: CDR1 SGHTA, CDR2 FQGNSA. The CDR3 runs to 16 residues. The CDR3 region is CASSLSGRGGTDTQYF. CDR3 bases: TGTGCCAGCAGCTTATCTGGGCGGGGGGGCACAGATACGCAGTATTTT.

The genes are TRBV5-1 and TRBJ2-5; 14 nucleotides line up with TRBD2. Per the germline V gene, CDR1 is SGHRS and CDR2 is YFSETQ. This CDR3 is built from 17 residues. V gave up 4 bases and J gave up 4 bases; unmatched junction bases: 9. CDR3 in amino acids: CASSPGLAGDPIETQYF. DNA of the CDR3: TGCGCCAGCAGCCCGGGACTAGCGGGGGACCCAATAGAGACCCAGTACTTC.

This clonotype came up many times. Written as DNA, the CDR3 is TGCAGCGCCGCGGCAGTCTACAATGAGCAGTTCTTC. Protein sequence: CSAAAVYNEQFF. This sequence joins TRBV29-1 and TRBJ2-1; unclear D gene. There are 12 residues in the CDR3. The V gene lost 7 bases and the J gene lost 3 bases, with 10 bases spanning the gap. In germline, CDR1 is SQVTM, CDR2 ANQGSEA.

Written as DNA, the CDR3 is TGTGCCAGCAGTTCCCCGGGACAGCGGAACACTGAAGCTTTCTTT. Residues: CASSSPGQRNTEAFF. The genes are TRBV6-5 and TRBJ1-1, with 7 bases aligning to TRBD1. This CDR3 comprises 15 residues. Losses at the gene ends were 4 bases for V and 1 base for J; bases not matched to a gene: 6. The germline CDR1 and CDR2 sequences are MNHEY and SVGAGI.

The chain carries TRBV12-3 or TRBV12-4 and TRBJ1-5, with TRBD1 as a possible D gene (6 bases). V was trimmed by 8 bases and J by 5 bases, leaving 13 bases between them. The CDR3 has 13 amino acids. DNA for the CDR3: TGTGCCAGCTCCAGGGGAGGCGATCAGCCCCAGCATTTT. Its protein product is CASSRGGDQPQHF.

This chain links TRBV29-1 with TRBJ2-1; possible D gene TRBD1, 6 bases. The V and J ends lost 3 bases and 11 bases respectively, with 14 bases between them. Germline V gene lookup returns CDR1 SQVTM and CDR2 ANQGSEA. CDR3 size: 12 residues. As DNA, the CDR3 is TGCAGCGTTGACGACAAACAGGGTCAGCAGTTCTTC. It codes for CSVDDKQGQQFF.

The chain is built from TRBV5-8 and TRBJ2-1; possible D gene TRBD2, 6 bases. The germline CDR1 and CDR2 sequences are SGHTS and YDEGEE. The CDR3 contains 16 residues. Trimming shortened V by 4 bases and J by 0 bases, and 14 bases separated the two germline ends. The DNA for the CDR3 is TGTGCCAGCAGCCCCGGGACTTCGGCCTCCTACAATGAGCAGTTCTTC. Its translation is CASSPGTSASYNEQFF.

The chain recombines TRBV7-8 with TRBJ2-3; TRBD1 matches at 7 bases. This CDR3 region has 15 residues. V gave up 5 bases and J gave up 9 bases; unmatched junction bases: 14. The germline V gene encodes CDR1 SGHVS and CDR2 FQNEAQ. CDR3 bases: TGTGCCAGCAGCCCCGCCACGGGACAGCAGGAGACGCAGTATTTT. Encoded protein: CASSPATGQQETQYF.

The chain has TRBV11-2 and TRBJ2-3; 12 nucleotides line up with TRBD2. Germline V gene data show CDR1 as SGHAT and CDR2 as FQNNGV. Unmatched junction bases numbered 5, after V lost 1 base and J lost 0 bases. The CDR3 runs to 18 residues. CDR3: CASSLVPGLAGSTDTQYF. As DNA, the CDR3 is TGTGCCAGCAGCTTAGTACCCGGACTAGCGGGGAGCACAGATACGCAGTATTTT.

Only a few counts were recorded for this clonotype. The chain recombines TRBV6-6 with TRBJ2-5; TRBD2 aligns across 10 bases. Germline V gives CDR1 MNHNY, CDR2 SVGAGI (reference sequence). The junction had 9 bases not matched to a gene; V was cut back by 6 bases and J by 5 bases. CDR3 length: 15 residues. This CDR3 reads CASRSSGGPHETQYF. The CDR3 nucleotides read TGTGCCAGCAGGTCTAGCGGGGGTCCTCATGAGACCCAGTACTTC.

The genes are TRBV12-3 or TRBV12-4 and TRBJ2-3; no clear D. This CDR3 has 12 residues. V lost 6 bases to trimming and J lost 2 bases, with 6 bases between them. In DNA form, the CDR3 reads TGTGCCAGCAGATTGGCCACAGATACGCAGTATTTT. It translates to CASRLATDTQYF.

This chain's CDR3 is CASGDRNSNQPQHF. The CDR3 region has the DNA TGTGCCAGCGGCGACAGGAATAGCAATCAGCCCCAGCATTTT. The V and J genes are TRBV3-1 and TRBJ1-5, with D possibly TRBD1 on 6 matching bases. The CDR3 spans 14 residues. The germline gives CDR1 LGHDT, CDR2 YNNKEL (reference sequence). V lost 8 bases, J lost 0 bases, and 11 bases lay in between. Full variable domain (remainder filled in from reference TRBV3-1 and TRBJ1-5): DTAVSQTPKYLVTQMGNDKSIKCEQNLGHDTMYWYKQDSKKFLKIMFSYNNKELIINETVPNRFSPKSPDKAHLNLHINSLELGDSAVYFCASGDRNSNQPQHFGDGTRLSIL.

This clonotype was detected a few times. The CDR3 DNA reads as TGTGCCAGCAGCTCGGCGGGTTTATCGGAGACCCAGTACTTC. This sequence encodes CASSSAGLSETQYF. The chain couples TRBV11-2 to TRBJ2-5, with D possibly matching TRBD2 (5 bases). This CDR3 has 14 amino acids. Germline V gives CDR1 SGHAT, CDR2 FQNNGV. Trimming cost V 4 bases and J 5 bases, with 14 bases left between them.

This clonotype was seen a few times. The chain is built from TRBV10-2 and TRBJ2-7; the match to TRBD1 covers 8 bases. Trimming took 3 bases from V and 5 from J; bases not matched to a gene: 6. CDR1 and CDR2 from the germline V gene are WSHSY and SAAADI. The CDR3 runs 14 residues. The CDR3 region has the DNA TGCGCCAGCAGTGAACAGGGGGAGGACAACGAGCAGTACTTC. Residues: CASSEQGEDNEQYF.

This clonotype was detected a few times. The V and J genes are TRBV19 and TRBJ2-5, with 8 positions matching TRBD1. Germline V gene sequence: CDR1 LNHDA, CDR2 SQIVND (reference sequence). Trimming removed 7 bases from V and 0 bases from J; junction bases left unmatched: 4. CDR3 length: 14 residues. The CDR3 region is CASNADRDQETQYF. CDR3 nucleotide sequence: TGTGCCAGTAACGCGGACAGGGACCAAGAGACCCAGTACTTC. Full variable domain (missing parts from reference TRBV19 and TRBJ2-5): DGGITQSPKYLFRKEGQNVTLSCEQNLNHDAMYWYRQDPGQGLRLIYYSQIVNDFQKGDIAEGYSVSREKKESFPLTVTSAQKNPTAFYLCASNADRDQETQYFGPGTRLLVL.

This chain connects TRBV2 to TRBJ1-2; TRBD1 matches 11 bases. Germline CDR1 SNHLY, CDR2 FYNNEI. V lost 6 bases to trimming and J lost 5 bases; unmatched junction nucleotides: 8. The CDR3 runs to 15 residues. The CDR3 loop reads CASRQGQGEIYGYTF. CDR3 DNA: TGTGCCAGCAGGCAGGGACAGGGGGAAATTTATGGCTACACCTTC. The entire variable domain, with the rest obtained from reference TRBV2 and TRBJ1-2, is as follows: EPEVTQTPSHQVTQMGQEVILRCVPISNHLYFYWYRQILGQKVEFLVSFYNNEISEKSEIFDDQFSVERPDGSNFTLKIRSTKLEDSAMYFCASRQGQGEIYGYTFGSGTRLTVV.

The V gene is TRBV7-2, the J gene TRBJ1-5; TRBD1 might be the D (6 bases). V was cut by 1 base and J by 4 bases, with 11 bases left in between. CDR3 length: 15 amino acids. The germline gives CDR1 SGHTA, CDR2 FQGNSA. The CDR3 loop reads CASSLDRDVNQPQHF. DNA of the CDR3: TGTGCCAGCAGCTTAGACAGGGACGTAAATCAGCCCCAGCATTTT.

In regard to this clonotype: One junction end does not reproduce the germline sequence, and a read error may be involved. The chain recombines TRBV5-1 with TRBJ2-1, with 10 nucleotides matching TRBD2. The CDR3 totals 16 residues. Germline V gene data show CDR1 as SGHRS and CDR2 as YFSETQ. CDR3 protein: CTSSTTLAGLSHEQFF. DNA for the CDR3: TGCACCAGCAGCACCACACTAGCGGGGTTGTCCCATGAGCAGTTCTTC.

This chain uses TRBV15 with TRBJ2-3, with D perhaps assigned TRBD1 or TRBD2 (7 bases each). The CDR3 spans 15 residues. The germline V and J ends were trimmed by 0 bases and 7 bases, with 14 bases remaining between them. Per germline, CDR1 LNHNV and CDR2 YYDKDF (reference sequence). CDR3 coding DNA: TGTGCCACCAGCAGAGACCCCCAGGGGGGGAATACGCAGTATTTT. Protein product: CATSRDPQGGNTQYF.

The chain employs TRBV5-1 and TRBJ2-5; 9 nucleotides align to TRBD2. Germline-derived CDR1 and CDR2 are SGHRS and YFSETQ. V shed 3 bases, J shed 11 bases, and the junction held 14 bases outside the gene matches. The CDR3 is made up of 15 amino acids. CDR3 in amino acids: CASSSASGVWNEQYF. The CDR3 DNA follows: TGCGCCAGCAGCTCGGCTAGCGGGGTATGGAATGAGCAGTACTTC.

The CDR3 DNA follows: TGTGCCAGCAGCGTAGCCCCATCCGGGACTGATGAGACCCAGTACTTC. It translates to CASSVAPSGTDETQYF. The chain is built from TRBV9 and TRBJ2-5, with TRBD2 as a possible D gene (6 bases). Germline values: CDR1 SGDLS, CDR2 YYNGEE. V was clipped by 0 bases and J by 5 bases, with 17 bases between them. The CDR3 runs to 16 residues.

The chain recombines TRBV6-5 with TRBJ2-4; 7 bases fit TRBD1. CDR3 length equals 13 residues. Germline CDR1 is MNHEY and CDR2 is SVGAGI. The trim removed 9 bases at V and 2 bases at J, leaving 4 bases unmatched. The CDR3: CARDRRTKNIQYF. For the CDR3, the DNA is TGTGCCAGGGACAGGCGGACCAAAAACATTCAGTACTTC.

The sample holds a few counts of this clonotype. The chain is built from TRBV12-3 or TRBV12-4 and TRBJ2-5; a possible D gene is TRBD2 (5 bases). This CDR3 has 14 residues. Deletions cut 0 bases from V and 5 bases from J, with 10 bases between. The CDR3 region is CASSLALWEETQYF. In nucleotides, the CDR3 is TGTGCCAGCAGTTTAGCGCTGTGGGAGGAGACCCAGTACTTC.

This chain links TRBV4-1 with TRBJ1-2; a possible D gene is TRBD1 (5 bases). This CDR3 comprises 17 residues. Deletions cut 1 base from V and 4 bases from J, with 19 bases between. Germline V gives CDR1 MGHRA, CDR2 YSYEKL. The CDR3 DNA is TGCGCCAGCAGCCAAGTGGCCGGGGGACGGATGACCTATGGCTACACCTTC. It yields the protein CASSQVAGGRMTYGYTF.

This rearrangement joins TRBV4-1 to TRBJ2-1, with 8 bases matching TRBD2. Trimming at V came to 3 bases and at J to 4 bases, leaving 11 bases not matched to a gene. The CDR3 extends over 17 amino acids. Per germline, CDR1 MGHRA and CDR2 YSYEKL. CDR3 loop: CASSHPTGGVVYNEQFF. CDR3 DNA: TGCGCCAGCAGCCACCCCACCGGGGGGGTTGTTTACAATGAGCAGTTCTTC.

The chain carries TRBV2 and TRBJ2-4, with a tentative D call TRBD2 (6 bases). Gene TRBJ2-5 matches the end of the DNA better, so the J call may be wrong. CDR1 and CDR2 from the germline V gene are SNHLY and FYNNEI. The CDR3 has 14 amino acids. CDR3 nucleotide sequence: TGTGCCAGCAGTGAAGGGACTAATCGCGAGACCCAGTACTTC. It specifies CASSEGTNRETQYF.